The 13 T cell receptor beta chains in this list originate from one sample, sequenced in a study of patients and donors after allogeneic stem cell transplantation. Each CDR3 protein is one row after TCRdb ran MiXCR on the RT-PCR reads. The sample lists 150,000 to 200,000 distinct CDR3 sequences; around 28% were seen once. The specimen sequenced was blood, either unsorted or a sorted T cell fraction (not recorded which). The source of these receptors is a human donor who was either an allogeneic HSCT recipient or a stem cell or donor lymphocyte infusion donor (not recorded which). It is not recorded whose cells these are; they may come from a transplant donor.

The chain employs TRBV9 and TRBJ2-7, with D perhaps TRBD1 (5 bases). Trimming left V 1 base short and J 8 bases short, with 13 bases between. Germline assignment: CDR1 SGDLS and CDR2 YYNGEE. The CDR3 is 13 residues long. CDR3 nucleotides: TGTGCCAGCAGCGTACAGGGATCTACGAAGCAGTACTTC. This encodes CASSVQGSTKQYF. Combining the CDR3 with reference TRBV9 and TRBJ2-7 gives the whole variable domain DSGVTQTPKHLITATGQRVTLRCSPRSGDLSVYWYQQSLDQGLQFLIQYYNGEERAKGNILERFSAQQFPDLHSELNLSSLELGDSALYFCASSVQGSTKQYFGPGTRLTVT.

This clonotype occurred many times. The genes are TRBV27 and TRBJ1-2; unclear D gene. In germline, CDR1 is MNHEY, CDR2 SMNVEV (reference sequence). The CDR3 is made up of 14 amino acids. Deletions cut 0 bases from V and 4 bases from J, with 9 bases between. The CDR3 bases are TGTGCCAGCAGTTTATCTTTGCCGATCTATGGCTACACCTTC. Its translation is CASSLSLPIYGYTF.

The CDR3 DNA is TGCAGCGTTGAAGTGGGAGGGCGCACAGATACGCAGTATTTT. Amino acid sequence: CSVEVGGRTDTQYF. This chain joins TRBV29-1 and TRBJ2-3; 7 nucleotides align to TRBD2. CDR1 is SQVTM, CDR2 ANQGSEA, per germline. The junction had 2 bases not matched to a gene; V was cut back by 1 base and J by 1 base. The CDR3 is 14 residues long.

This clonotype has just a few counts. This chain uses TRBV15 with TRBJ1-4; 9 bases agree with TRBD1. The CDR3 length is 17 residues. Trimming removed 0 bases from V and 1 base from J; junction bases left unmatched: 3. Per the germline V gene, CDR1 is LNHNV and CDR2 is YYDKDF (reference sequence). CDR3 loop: CATSREPGQGTNEKLFF. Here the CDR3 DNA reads TGTGCCACCAGCAGAGAACCGGGACAGGGAACTAATGAAAAACTGTTTTTT.

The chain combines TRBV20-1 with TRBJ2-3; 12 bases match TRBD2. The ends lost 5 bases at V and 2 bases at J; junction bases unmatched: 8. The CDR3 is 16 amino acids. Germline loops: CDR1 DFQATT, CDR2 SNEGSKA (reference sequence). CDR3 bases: TGCAGTGCTTGTCGGACTAGCGGGACTGACACAGATACGCAGTATTTT. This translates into CSACRTSGTDTDTQYF.

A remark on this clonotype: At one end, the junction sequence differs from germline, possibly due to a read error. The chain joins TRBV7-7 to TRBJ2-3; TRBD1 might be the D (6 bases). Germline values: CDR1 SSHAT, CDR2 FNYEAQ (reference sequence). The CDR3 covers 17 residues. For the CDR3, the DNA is TGTGCTAGCAGCTTAGTAGGGGGTTGTTGGAGCACAGATACGCAGTATTTT. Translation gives CASSLVGGCWSTDTQYF.

Here the CDR3 DNA reads TGTGCCAGCAGCGTAGAGAGCGGGAGAGGCTACGAGCAGTACTTC. This codes for CASSVESGRGYEQYF. The V and J genes are TRBV9 and TRBJ2-7; 8 positions agree with TRBD2. The J segment lost 3 bases and the V segment lost 0 bases, leaving 5 bases of the junction unmatched. This CDR3 is 15 amino acids long. The germline CDR1 and CDR2 sequences are SGDLS and YYNGEE.

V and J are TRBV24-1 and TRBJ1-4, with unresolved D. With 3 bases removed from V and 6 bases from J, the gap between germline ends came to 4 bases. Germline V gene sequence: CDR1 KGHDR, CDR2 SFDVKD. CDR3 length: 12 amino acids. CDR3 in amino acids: CATSDRDEKLFF. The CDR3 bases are TGTGCCACCAGTGATAGGGATGAAAAACTGTTTTTT.

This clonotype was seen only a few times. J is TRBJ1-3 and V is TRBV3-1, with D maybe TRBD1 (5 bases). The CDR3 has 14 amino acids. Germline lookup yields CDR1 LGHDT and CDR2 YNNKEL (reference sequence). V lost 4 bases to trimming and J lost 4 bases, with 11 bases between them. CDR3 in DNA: TGTGCCAGCAGCCGGGGACTCCCAGGAAACACCATATATTTT. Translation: CASSRGLPGNTIYF.

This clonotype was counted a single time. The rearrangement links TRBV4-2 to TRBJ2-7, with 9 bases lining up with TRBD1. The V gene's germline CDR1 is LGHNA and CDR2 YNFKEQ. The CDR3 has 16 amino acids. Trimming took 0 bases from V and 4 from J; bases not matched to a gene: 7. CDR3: CASSQDWDRDEYEQYF. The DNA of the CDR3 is TGTGCCAGCAGCCAAGATTGGGACAGGGATGAGTACGAGCAGTACTTC.

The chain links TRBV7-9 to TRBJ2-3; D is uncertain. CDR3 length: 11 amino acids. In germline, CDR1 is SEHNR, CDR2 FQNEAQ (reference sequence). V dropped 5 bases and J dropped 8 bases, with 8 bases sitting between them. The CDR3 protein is CASSPSATQYF. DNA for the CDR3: TGTGCCAGCAGCCCCTCTGCTACGCAGTATTTT. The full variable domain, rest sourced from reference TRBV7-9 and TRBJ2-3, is DTGVSQNPRHKITKRGQNVTFRCDPISEHNRLYWYRQTLGQGPEFLTYFQNEAQLEKSRLLSDRFSAERPKGSFSTLEIQRTEQGDSAMYLCASSPSATQYFGPGTRLTVL.

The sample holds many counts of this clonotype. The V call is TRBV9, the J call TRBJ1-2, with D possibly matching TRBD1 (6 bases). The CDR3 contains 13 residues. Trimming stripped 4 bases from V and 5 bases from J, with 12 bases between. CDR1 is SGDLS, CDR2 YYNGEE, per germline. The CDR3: CASSRDRFYGYTF. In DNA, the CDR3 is TGTGCCAGCAGCAGAGACAGGTTTTATGGCTACACCTTC.

The CDR3 coding sequence is TGCAGCGTTGAAGGTGACCGGGGGAGCTCCTACAATGAGCAGTTCTTC. Residues: CSVEGDRGSSYNEQFF. This rearrangement joins TRBV29-1 to TRBJ2-1; weak D call: TRBD2 (6 bases). V lost 1 base, J lost 0 bases, and 13 bases lay in between. Germline lookup yields CDR1 SQVTM and CDR2 ANQGSEA. The CDR3 has 16 amino acids.